The 29 T cell receptor beta chains given below trace back to one sample, sequenced in a study of cytomegalovirus exposure and HLA in healthy donors. PCR was performed using 60 Vbeta and 13 Jbeta primers. The assay was immunoSEQ multiplex PCR, and TCRdb's table has in-frame clones only and misses some. The sample includes about 240,000 clones, 85% seen only once; the top ten take roughly 0.26%. Sequenced input: PBMCs. These receptors were collected from a girl aged 2-10 years in good health and CMV-seronegative.

The chain carries TRBV6-5 and TRBJ2-2, with TRBD1 identical over 7 bases. The CDR3 extends over 16 amino acids. V trimming: 4 bases; J trimming: 2 bases; junction bases outside the gene matches: 7. The germline CDR1 and CDR2 sequences are MNHEY and SVGAGI. The CDR3 DNA reads as TGTGCCAGCAGTTCCCCCGGGACAGATAACACCGGGGAGCTGTTTTTT. Translated, it gives CASSSPGTDNTGELFF.

The genes are TRBV2 and TRBJ1-2; D ambiguous. The V and J ends lost 7 bases and 0 bases respectively, with 12 bases between them. The CDR3 spans 14 residues. CDR1 and CDR2 (germline): SNHLY, FYNNEI. DNA for the CDR3: TGTGCCAGCACCCCCGCGGTAACTAACTATGGCTACACCTTC. This encodes CASTPAVTNYGYTF.

This chain connects TRBV4-2 to TRBJ2-1; the match to TRBD2 covers 11 bases. Germline V gene data show CDR1 as LGHNA and CDR2 as YNFKEQ. After removal of 3 bases from V and 6 bases from J, the junction contained 4 bases not matched to a gene. The CDR3 consists of 15 residues. CDR3 nucleotide sequence: TGTGCCAGCAGCCATTTAGCGGGGGGGCGCAATGAGCAGTTCTTC. Encoded protein: CASSHLAGGRNEQFF.

V is TRBV29-1 and J is TRBJ2-1, with 9 positions matching TRBD2. V lost 4 bases to trimming and J lost 7 bases; unmatched junction nucleotides: 2. The CDR3 spans 12 residues. From germline, CDR1 is SQVTM and CDR2 ANQGSEA. The CDR3 coding sequence is TGCAGCGTTGGTCTAGCGGGGAATGAGCAGTTCTTC. Translating gives CSVGLAGNEQFF.

This chain joins TRBV4-1 and TRBJ1-5, with unresolved D. The germline V and J ends were trimmed by 0 bases and 4 bases, with 13 bases remaining between them. The CDR3 spans 16 residues. Looked up from germline, CDR1 is MGHRA and CDR2 is YSYEKL. CDR3 nucleotides: TGCGCCAGCAGCCAAGAACCCACCTTACTTAATCAGCCCCAGCATTTT. Translation gives CASSQEPTLLNQPQHF.

The genes are TRBV10-1 and TRBJ2-1, with 9 positions matching TRBD2. The CDR3 consists of 13 residues. From germline, CDR1 is WNHNN and CDR2 SYGVQD (reference sequence). Unmatched junction bases numbered 12, after V lost 6 bases and J lost 15 bases. The CDR3 region is CASRGSSGEDPFF. The CDR3 nucleotides are TGCGCCAGCAGGGGATCTAGCGGGGAAGATCCGTTCTTC.

The chain links TRBV5-1 to TRBJ1-1, with 8 nucleotides matching TRBD1. In germline, CDR1 is SGHRS, CDR2 YFSETQ. V shed 0 bases, J shed 7 bases, and the junction held 2 bases outside the gene matches. This CDR3 contains 13 residues. The CDR3 reads CASSLARGREAFF. For the CDR3, the DNA is TGCGCCAGCAGCTTGGCCAGGGGGCGTGAAGCTTTCTTT.

This clone was seen once. V gene TRBV7-9 combines with J gene TRBJ1-1, with D uncertain. The CDR3 totals 14 residues. Germline V gene data show CDR1 as SEHNR and CDR2 as FQNEAQ (reference sequence). V was cut by 4 bases and J by 4 bases, with 13 bases left in between. CDR3 sequence reads: CASSSPGVSTEAFF. CDR3 bases: TGTGCCAGCAGCTCCCCGGGAGTTAGCACTGAAGCTTTCTTT.

The chain has TRBV25-1 and TRBJ2-3; TRBD1 agrees at 8 bases. Unmatched junction bases numbered 2, after V lost 5 bases and J lost 4 bases. The CDR3 has 13 amino acids. CDR1 is MGHDK, CDR2 SYGVNS, per germline. CDR3 sequence: CASSQGAPDTQYF. CDR3 in DNA: TGTGCCAGCAGTCAGGGGGCCCCAGATACGCAGTATTTT.

The chain joins TRBV18 to TRBJ1-1; TRBD1 matches 8 bases. This CDR3 contains 18 residues. Unmatched junction bases numbered 10, after V lost 0 bases and J lost 1 base. Germline assignment: CDR1 KGHSH and CDR2 LQKENI. The CDR3 sequence is CASSPPGTGANANTEAFF. The CDR3 DNA is TGTGCCAGCTCACCACCCGGGACAGGCGCGAATGCGAACACTGAAGCTTTCTTT.

The chain is built from TRBV7-9 and TRBJ2-5; 7 nucleotides align to TRBD2. Germline CDR1 is SEHNR and CDR2 is FQNEAQ (reference sequence). V shed 3 bases and J 3 bases; nucleotides not matched to a gene: 7. The CDR3 runs to 15 residues. The CDR3 DNA follows: TGTGCCAGCAGCTTTTCCCTAGCGGTTAAAGAGACCCAGTACTTC. Translating gives CASSFSLAVKETQYF.

The chain recombines TRBV10-3 with TRBJ1-1; maybe TRBD1 (5 bases). V was pared by 8 bases and J by 4 bases, with 14 bases between. The CDR3 contains 13 residues. CDR1 is ENHRY, CDR2 SYGVKD, per germline. CDR3 DNA sequence: TGTGCCATCGGGCAGGGTCCGGTCACTGAAGCTTTCTTT. Residues: CAIGQGPVTEAFF.

The chain couples TRBV2 to TRBJ1-5; D call uncertain. Deletions cut 7 bases from V and 0 bases from J, with 16 bases between. The CDR3 totals 16 residues. Germline V lookup: CDR1 SNHLY, CDR2 FYNNEI. DNA of the CDR3: TGTGCCAGCACCCTATGGGCAGGCTATAGCAATCAGCCCCAGCATTTT. It codes for CASTLWAGYSNQPQHF.

In its sample, this clone was seen once. The rearrangement links TRBV7-9 to TRBJ2-3, with D perhaps TRBD2 (5 bases). V lost 2 bases and J 5 bases, leaving 8 bases between the germline ends. This CDR3 is 13 amino acids long. Germline values: CDR1 SEHNR, CDR2 FQNEAQ (reference sequence). The CDR3 DNA reads TGTGCCAGCAGCTTACTAGGAGGAGATACGCAGTATTTT. Translation: CASSLLGGDTQYF.

The chain is built from TRBV6-1 and TRBJ2-2, with TRBD2 identical over 9 bases. After removal of 6 bases from V and 4 bases from J, the junction contained 3 bases not matched to a gene. Germline V gene data show CDR1 as MNHNS and CDR2 as SASEGT. The CDR3 totals 14 residues. The CDR3 region is CASRAGGSTGELFF. DNA of the CDR3: TGTGCCAGCAGAGCGGGGGGAAGCACCGGGGAGCTGTTTTTT.

The rearrangement uses TRBV4-2 and TRBJ2-1; 8 nucleotides match TRBD2. This CDR3 is built from 15 residues. V was pared by 0 bases and J by 6 bases, with 4 bases of the junction left unmatched. The germline V gene encodes CDR1 LGHNA and CDR2 YNFKEQ. The CDR3 DNA follows: TGTGCCAGCAGCCAAGACGGGGGGGCCGGCAATGAGCAGTTCTTC. Translation: CASSQDGGAGNEQFF.

CDR3 in DNA: TGCGCCAGCAGCCAAGAGATCTGGACAAACTATGGCTACACCTTC. Translated, it gives CASSQEIWTNYGYTF. V and J are TRBV4-1 and TRBJ1-2; maybe TRBD1 (5 bases). Germline V gene sequence: CDR1 MGHRA, CDR2 YSYEKL. Trimming removed 0 bases from V and 2 bases from J, with 10 bases in between. There are 15 residues in the CDR3.

There are a few counts of this clone. The rearrangement joins TRBV7-8 to TRBJ2-1, with TRBD1 matching over 11 bases. The junction had 5 bases not matched to a gene; V was cut back by 1 base and J by 6 bases. The CDR3 contains 16 residues. Per germline, CDR1 SGHVS and CDR2 FQNEAQ. Written as DNA, the CDR3 is TGTGCCAGCAGCTTAGGCTCCGGGACAGGGGGCAATGAGCAGTTCTTC. This translates into CASSLGSGTGGNEQFF.

V usage is TRBV27 and J usage is TRBJ1-6, with D possibly matching TRBD1 (6 bases). The CDR3 sequence is 16 residues long. Germline CDR1 reads MNHEY; CDR2 reads SMNVEV (reference sequence). V shed 5 bases and J shed 8 bases, with 19 bases lying between them. In DNA, the CDR3 is TGTGCCAGCAGTCTTTCTCCATCAGGGGCGTATTCACCCCTCCACTTT. Amino acid sequence: CASSLSPSGAYSPLHF.

The chain recombines TRBV19 with TRBJ1-3; TRBD1 agrees at 8 bases. Germline loops: CDR1 LNHDA, CDR2 SQIVND (reference sequence). CDR3 length: 12 residues. The J segment lost 7 bases and the V segment lost 5 bases, leaving 1 base of the junction unmatched. The CDR3 DNA reads TGTGCCAGTAGTCAGGGGGCCAACACCATATATTTT. This sequence encodes CASSQGANTIYF.

With regard to this clone: The junction does not match germline at one end; this may be a read error. Other DNA sequences in the sample encode the same CDR3. This chain uses TRBV5-6 with TRBJ1-3, with a weak D call TRBD1 (5 bases). There are 18 residues in the CDR3. Germline V gives CDR1 SGHDT, CDR2 YYEEEE. The DNA of the CDR3 is TGCGCCAGCAGCCCTAGGGGCCAGGGCCAGGTCTCTGGAAACACCATATATTTT. Protein sequence: CASSPRGQGQVSGNTIYF.

V gene TRBV7-8 combines with J gene TRBJ2-1; 13 positions match TRBD2. The germline V gene encodes CDR1 SGHVS and CDR2 FQNEAQ. The CDR3 runs 18 residues. V trimming: 4 bases; J trimming: 3 bases; junction bases outside the gene matches: 9. The CDR3 DNA sequence: TGTGCCAGCAGCTCCCCTGGACTAGCGGGAGTACTCTACAATGAGCAGTTCTTC. This sequence encodes CASSSPGLAGVLYNEQFF.

The chain uses TRBV14 and TRBJ2-1, with 7 bases matching TRBD1. The V gene end was trimmed by 1 base and the J gene end by 8 bases; junction bases not matched to a gene: 11. The CDR3 has 16 residues. CDR1 and CDR2 from the germline V gene are SGHDN and FVKESK. This CDR3 is CASSQASGTVSDEQFF. The CDR3 DNA reads TGTGCCAGCAGCCAAGCCTCCGGGACAGTGTCAGATGAGCAGTTCTTC.

This sequence joins TRBV5-1 and TRBJ1-1; TRBD1 is a possible D gene (5 bases). V lost 0 bases to trimming and J lost 5 bases, with 14 bases between them. CDR1 and CDR2 from the germline V gene are SGHRS and YFSETQ. The CDR3 has 15 residues. DNA of the CDR3: TGCGCCAGCAGCTTGGATCCGGGGGTCGGGACTGAAGCTTTCTTT. Translated: CASSLDPGVGTEAFF. The full variable domain, with the rest looked up from reference TRBV5-1 and TRBJ1-1, is KAGVTQTPRYLIKTRGQQVTLSCSPISGHRSVSWYQQTPGQGLQFLFEYFSETQRNKGNFPGRFSGRQFSNSRSEMNVSTLELGDSALYLCASSLDPGVGTEAFFGQGTRLTVV.

The table lists this clone with a few counts. J is TRBJ2-1 and V is TRBV27; 7 positions match TRBD2. Germline V lookup: CDR1 MNHEY, CDR2 SMNVEV (reference sequence). V lost 4 bases, J lost 7 bases, and 1 base stayed unmatched. This CDR3 has 12 amino acids. The CDR3 loop reads CASSSGGNEQFF. The CDR3 nucleotides are TGTGCCAGCAGTTCCGGGGGGAATGAGCAGTTCTTC.

The chain is built from TRBV30 and TRBJ1-2; D gene unclear. V shed 7 bases and J shed 4 bases, with 16 bases lying between them. The CDR3 loop spans 13 amino acids. Germline V gene sequence: CDR1 GTSNPN, CDR2 SVGIG (reference sequence). CDR3 loop: CAYEEARPYGYTF. The CDR3 DNA is TGTGCCTACGAGGAGGCCCGGCCCTATGGCTACACCTTC.

The chain uses TRBV19 and TRBJ1-3, with D possibly TRBD1 on 6 matching bases. In germline, CDR1 is LNHDA, CDR2 SQIVND (reference sequence). The CDR3 length is 15 residues. V was clipped by 3 bases and J by 4 bases, with 13 bases between them. DNA for the CDR3: TGTGCCAGTAGTATGACCGGGACACGAGGAAACACCATATATTTT. Amino acids: CASSMTGTRGNTIYF. The whole variable domain, filled in from reference TRBV19 and TRBJ1-3, reads DGGITQSPKYLFRKEGQNVTLSCEQNLNHDAMYWYRQDPGQGLRLIYYSQIVNDFQKGDIAEGYSVSREKKESFPLTVTSAQKNPTAFYLCASSMTGTRGNTIYFGEGSWLTVV.

Note on this clone: Without the conserved terminal phenylalanine or tryptophan, this CDR3 likely stems from a read error. It is unclear where the CDR3 begins or ends on the DNA, so no DNA is shown, and the CDR3 is as TCRdb lists it. This sequence joins TRBV19 and TRBJ2-7; TRBD2 was called by the table and not checked on the DNA. Including both end residues, the CDR3 is 9 amino acids long. Germline V CDR1 and CDR2: LNHDA, SQIVND (reference sequence). CDR3 sequence: CAGSKERGG.

The V and J genes are TRBV6-5 and TRBJ2-3; the match to TRBD2 covers 13 bases. The ends lost 6 bases at V and 2 bases at J; junction bases unmatched: 2. The CDR3 extends over 15 amino acids. Germline CDR1 reads MNHEY; CDR2 reads SVGAGI. The CDR3 loop reads CASRTSGGNTDTQYF. DNA for the CDR3: TGTGCCAGCAGGACTAGCGGGGGGAACACAGATACGCAGTATTTT.